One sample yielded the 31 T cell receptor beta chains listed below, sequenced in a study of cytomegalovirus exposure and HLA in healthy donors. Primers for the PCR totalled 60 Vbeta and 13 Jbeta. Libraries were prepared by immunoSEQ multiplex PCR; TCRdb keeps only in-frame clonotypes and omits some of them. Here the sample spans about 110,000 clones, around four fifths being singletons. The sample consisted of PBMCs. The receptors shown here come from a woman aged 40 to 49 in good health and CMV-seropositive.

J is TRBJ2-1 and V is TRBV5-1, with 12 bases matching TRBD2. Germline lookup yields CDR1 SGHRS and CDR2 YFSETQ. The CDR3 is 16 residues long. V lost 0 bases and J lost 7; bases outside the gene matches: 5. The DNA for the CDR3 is TGCGCCAGCAGCTTGGCTCTAGCGGGGGGGCGTAATGAGCAGTTCTTC. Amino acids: CASSLALAGGRNEQFF.

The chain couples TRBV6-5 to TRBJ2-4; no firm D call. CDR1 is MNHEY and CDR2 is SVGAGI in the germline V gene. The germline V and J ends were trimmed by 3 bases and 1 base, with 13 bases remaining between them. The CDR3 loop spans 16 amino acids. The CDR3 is CASSYRPNGAKNIQYF. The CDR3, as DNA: TGTGCCAGCAGTTATCGGCCTAACGGGGCCAAAAACATTCAGTACTTC.

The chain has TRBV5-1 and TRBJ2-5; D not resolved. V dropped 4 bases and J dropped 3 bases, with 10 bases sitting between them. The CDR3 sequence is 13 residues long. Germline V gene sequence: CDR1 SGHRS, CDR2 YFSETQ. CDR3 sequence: CASSPFGEETQYF. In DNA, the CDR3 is TGCGCCAGCAGCCCATTTGGAGAAGAGACCCAGTACTTC.

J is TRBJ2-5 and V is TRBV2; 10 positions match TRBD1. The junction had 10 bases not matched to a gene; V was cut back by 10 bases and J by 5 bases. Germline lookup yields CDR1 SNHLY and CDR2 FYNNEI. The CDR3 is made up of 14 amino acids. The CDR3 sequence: CATGGGTGVETQYF. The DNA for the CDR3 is TGTGCCACCGGAGGCGGGACAGGGGTTGAGACCCAGTACTTC.

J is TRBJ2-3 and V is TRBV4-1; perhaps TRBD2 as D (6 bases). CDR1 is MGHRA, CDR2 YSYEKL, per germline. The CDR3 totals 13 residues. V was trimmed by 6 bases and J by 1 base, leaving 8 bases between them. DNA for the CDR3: TGCGCCAGCAGGGACTACGGCACAGATACGCAGTATTTT. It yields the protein CASRDYGTDTQYF.

CDR3 residues: CASSSSGSSYEQYF. Here the CDR3 DNA reads TGTGCCAGCAGCTCTAGCGGAAGCTCCTACGAGCAGTACTTC. This chain links TRBV11-3 with TRBJ2-7, with 7 bases that match TRBD2. Germline V gene lookup returns CDR1 SGHNT and CDR2 YENEEA. Germline trimming cut 4 bases from V and 0 bases from J; bases unmatched to any gene: 3. The CDR3 covers 14 residues.

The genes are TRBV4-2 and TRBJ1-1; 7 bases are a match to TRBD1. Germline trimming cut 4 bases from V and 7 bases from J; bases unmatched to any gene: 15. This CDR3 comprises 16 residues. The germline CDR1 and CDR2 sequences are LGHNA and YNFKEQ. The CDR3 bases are TGTGCCAGCAGCCGCTCCCTCGGGACAGATATTGGTGAAGCTTTCTTT. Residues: CASSRSLGTDIGEAFF.

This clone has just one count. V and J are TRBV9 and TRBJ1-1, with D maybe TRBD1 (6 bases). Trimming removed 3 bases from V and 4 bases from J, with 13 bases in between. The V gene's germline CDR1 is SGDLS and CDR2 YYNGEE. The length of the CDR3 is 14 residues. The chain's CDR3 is CASSANTGITEAFF. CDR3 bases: TGTGCCAGCAGCGCCAACACAGGGATCACTGAAGCTTTCTTT.

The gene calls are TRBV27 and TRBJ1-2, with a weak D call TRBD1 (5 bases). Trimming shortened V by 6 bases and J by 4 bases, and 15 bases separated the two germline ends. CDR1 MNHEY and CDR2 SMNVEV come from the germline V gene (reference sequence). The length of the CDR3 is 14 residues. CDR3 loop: CASRATDRTYGYTF. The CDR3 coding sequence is TGTGCCAGCAGGGCCACCGACAGAACCTATGGCTACACCTTC.

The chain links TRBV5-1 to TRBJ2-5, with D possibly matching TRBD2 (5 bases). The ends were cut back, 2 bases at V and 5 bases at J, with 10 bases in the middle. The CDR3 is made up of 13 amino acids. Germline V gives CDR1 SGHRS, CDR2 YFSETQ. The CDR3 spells CASSFGVTETQYF. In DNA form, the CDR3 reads TGCGCCAGCAGCTTCGGGGTTACGGAGACCCAGTACTTC.

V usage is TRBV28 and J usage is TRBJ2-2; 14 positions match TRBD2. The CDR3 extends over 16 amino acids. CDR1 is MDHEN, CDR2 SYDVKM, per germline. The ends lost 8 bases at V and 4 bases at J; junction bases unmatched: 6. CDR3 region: CASCSGTSGGTGELFF. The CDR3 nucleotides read TGTGCCAGCTGCTCCGGGACTAGCGGGGGCACCGGGGAGCTGTTTTTT.

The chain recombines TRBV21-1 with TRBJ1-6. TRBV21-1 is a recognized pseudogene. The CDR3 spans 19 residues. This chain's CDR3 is CASSKEDGGGRIYNSPLHF. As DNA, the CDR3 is TGTGCCAGCAGCAAAGAGGACGGGGGGGGCAGAATCTATAATTCACCCCTCCACTTT.

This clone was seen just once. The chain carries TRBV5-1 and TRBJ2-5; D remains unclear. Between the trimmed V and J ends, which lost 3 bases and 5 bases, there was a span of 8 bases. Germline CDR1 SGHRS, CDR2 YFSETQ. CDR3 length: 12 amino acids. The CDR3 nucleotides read TGCGCCAGCAGCTATCCCCAGGAGACCCAGTACTTC. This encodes CASSYPQETQYF.

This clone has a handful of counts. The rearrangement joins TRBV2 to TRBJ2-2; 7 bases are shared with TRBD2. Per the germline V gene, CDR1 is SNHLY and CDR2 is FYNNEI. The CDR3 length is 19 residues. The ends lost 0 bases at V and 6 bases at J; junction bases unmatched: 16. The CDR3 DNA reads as TGTGCCAGCAGTGAAGCGCTTGTGGGCGGGAGTTTTAAAGCCGGGGAGCTGTTTTTT. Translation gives CASSEALVGGSFKAGELFF.

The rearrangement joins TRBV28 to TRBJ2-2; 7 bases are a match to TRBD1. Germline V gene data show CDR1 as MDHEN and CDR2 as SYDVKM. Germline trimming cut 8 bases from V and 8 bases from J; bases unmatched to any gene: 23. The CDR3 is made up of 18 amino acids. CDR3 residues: CASGSRLTGTEVSGELFF. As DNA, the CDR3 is TGTGCCAGCGGGAGTCGGCTCACCGGGACAGAGGTTTCAGGGGAGCTGTTTTTT.

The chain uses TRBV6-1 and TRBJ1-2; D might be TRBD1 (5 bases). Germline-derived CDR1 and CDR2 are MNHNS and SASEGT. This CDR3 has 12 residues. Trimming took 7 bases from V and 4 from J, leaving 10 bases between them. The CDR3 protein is CASNIGGYGYTF. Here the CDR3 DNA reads TGTGCCAGCAACATCGGGGGCTATGGCTACACCTTC.

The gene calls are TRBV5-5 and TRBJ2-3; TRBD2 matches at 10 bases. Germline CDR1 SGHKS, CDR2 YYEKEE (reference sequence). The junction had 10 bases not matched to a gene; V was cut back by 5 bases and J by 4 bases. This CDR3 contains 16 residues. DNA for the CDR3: TGTGCCAGCAGTCTGATGCCCCTAGCGGGAGCAGATACGCAGTATTTT. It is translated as CASSLMPLAGADTQYF.

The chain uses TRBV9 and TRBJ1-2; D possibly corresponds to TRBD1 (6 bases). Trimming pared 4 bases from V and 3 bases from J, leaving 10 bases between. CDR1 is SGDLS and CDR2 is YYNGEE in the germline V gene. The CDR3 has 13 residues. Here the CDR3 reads CASSPRGDYGYTF. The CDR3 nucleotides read TGTGCCAGCAGCCCCAGGGGCGACTATGGCTACACCTTC.

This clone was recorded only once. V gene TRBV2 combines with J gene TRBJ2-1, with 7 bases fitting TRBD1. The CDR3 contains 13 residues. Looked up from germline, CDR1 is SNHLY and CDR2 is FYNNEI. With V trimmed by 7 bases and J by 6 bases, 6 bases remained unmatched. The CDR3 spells CASTQGQLNEQFF. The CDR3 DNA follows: TGTGCCAGCACCCAGGGACAGCTCAATGAGCAGTTCTTC.

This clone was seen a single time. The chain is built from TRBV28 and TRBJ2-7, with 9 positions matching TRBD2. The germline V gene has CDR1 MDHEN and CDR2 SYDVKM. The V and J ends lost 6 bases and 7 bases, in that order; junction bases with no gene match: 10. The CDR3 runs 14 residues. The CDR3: CASSPLAGGREQYF. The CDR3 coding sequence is TGTGCCAGCAGCCCCTTGGCGGGAGGGAGGGAGCAGTACTTC.

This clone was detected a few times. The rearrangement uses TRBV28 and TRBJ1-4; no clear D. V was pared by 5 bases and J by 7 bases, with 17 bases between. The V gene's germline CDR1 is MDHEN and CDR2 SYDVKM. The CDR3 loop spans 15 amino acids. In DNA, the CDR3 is TGTGCCAGCAGTCTAATGCGGGATCGACGTGAAAAACTGTTTTTT. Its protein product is CASSLMRDRREKLFF.

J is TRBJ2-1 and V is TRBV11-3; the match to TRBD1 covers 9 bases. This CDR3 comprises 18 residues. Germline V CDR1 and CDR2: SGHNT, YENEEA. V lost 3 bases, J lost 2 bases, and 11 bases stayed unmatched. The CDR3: CASSFRDRVFFTYNEQFF. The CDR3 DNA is TGTGCCAGCAGCTTCCGGGACAGGGTTTTTTTTACCTACAATGAGCAGTTCTTC.

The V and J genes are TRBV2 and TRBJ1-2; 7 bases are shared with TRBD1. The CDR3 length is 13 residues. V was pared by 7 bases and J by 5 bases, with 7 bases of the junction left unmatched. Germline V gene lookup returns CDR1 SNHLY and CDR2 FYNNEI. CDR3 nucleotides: TGTGCCAGCAATTCCGGGACAGTTTATGGCTACACCTTC. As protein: CASNSGTVYGYTF.

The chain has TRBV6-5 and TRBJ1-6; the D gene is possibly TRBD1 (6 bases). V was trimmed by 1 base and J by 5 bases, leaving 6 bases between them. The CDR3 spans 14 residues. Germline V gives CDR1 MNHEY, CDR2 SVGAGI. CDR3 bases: TGTGCCAGCAGTTACTACAGGGATAATTCACCCCTCCACTTT. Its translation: CASSYYRDNSPLHF.

As DNA, the CDR3 is TGTGCCAGCAGCACCGGGACAGGGGATAATTCACCCCTCCACTTT. The encoded protein is CASSTGTGDNSPLHF. The chain joins TRBV28 to TRBJ1-6, with 10 bases that match TRBD1. This CDR3 is 15 amino acids long. The trim removed 6 bases at V and 5 bases at J, leaving 4 bases unmatched. Germline values: CDR1 MDHEN, CDR2 SYDVKM.

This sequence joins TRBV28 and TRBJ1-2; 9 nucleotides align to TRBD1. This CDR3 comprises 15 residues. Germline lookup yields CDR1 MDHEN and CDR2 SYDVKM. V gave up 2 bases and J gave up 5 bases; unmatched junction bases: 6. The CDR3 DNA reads TGTGCCAGCAGTTTAGGGCCCGGGACAGGGTATGGCTACACCTTC. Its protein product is CASSLGPGTGYGYTF.

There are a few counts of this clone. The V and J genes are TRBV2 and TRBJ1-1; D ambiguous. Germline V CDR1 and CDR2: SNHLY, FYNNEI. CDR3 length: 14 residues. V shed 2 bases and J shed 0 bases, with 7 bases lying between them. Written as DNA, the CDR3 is TGTGCCAGCAGTGAATTTACGGTGAACACTGAAGCTTTCTTT. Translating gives CASSEFTVNTEAFF.

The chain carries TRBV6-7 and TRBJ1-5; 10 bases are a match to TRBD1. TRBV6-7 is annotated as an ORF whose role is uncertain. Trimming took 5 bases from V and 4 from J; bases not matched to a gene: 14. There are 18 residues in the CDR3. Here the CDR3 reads CASSTRQGARHLNQPQHF. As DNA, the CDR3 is TGTGCCAGCAGTACCCGACAGGGGGCGCGGCACTTGAATCAGCCCCAGCATTTT.

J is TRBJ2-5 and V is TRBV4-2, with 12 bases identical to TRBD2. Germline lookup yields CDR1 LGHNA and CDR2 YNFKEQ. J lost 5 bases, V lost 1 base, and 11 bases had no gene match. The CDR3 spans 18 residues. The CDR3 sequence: CASSQGPSGGAVGETQYF. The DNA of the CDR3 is TGTGCCAGCAGCCAAGGACCTAGCGGGGGGGCCGTGGGGGAGACCCAGTACTTC.

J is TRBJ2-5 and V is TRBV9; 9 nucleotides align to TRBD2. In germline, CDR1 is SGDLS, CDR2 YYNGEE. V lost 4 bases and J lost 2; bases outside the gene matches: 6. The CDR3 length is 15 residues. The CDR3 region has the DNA TGTGCCAGCAGCTATTCTAGCGGGACACAAGAGACCCAGTACTTC. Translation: CASSYSSGTQETQYF.

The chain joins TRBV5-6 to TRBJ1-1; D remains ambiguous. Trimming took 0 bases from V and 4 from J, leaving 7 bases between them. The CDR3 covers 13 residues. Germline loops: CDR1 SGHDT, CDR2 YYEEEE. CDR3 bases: TGTGCCAGCAGCTTGGGGCGGCTCACTGAAGCTTTCTTT. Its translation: CASSLGRLTEAFF.